This T cell receptor (beta chain) came from a study of identical twins (dated by TCRdb to the mid-2010s). Context from the whole study: To test whether fetal clonotypes persist, the study used deep sequencing on TCR alpha and beta repertoires from monozygotic twins, unrelated adults of various ages, and cord blood. Replicate twin experiments were performed at different times using different library preparation protocols to rule out contamination.

What the research found in general, with its limitations: Compared with coincidental sharing between unrelated individuals, out-of-frame TCR alpha sequences shared between twins had an excess of sequences with low generation probability. Zero-insertion analyses could be partly confounded by invariant T cells such as MAIT and iNKT, although diverse VJ usage argued against such confounding for most clonotypes. Conclusions relied on cross-sectional statistical analysis, since the same donors could not be followed over many years. Recombination models systematically underestimated out-of-frame TCR alpha sharing in monozygotic twins but agreed with sharing between unrelated individuals. Fewer insertions were carried by abundant cord blood beta clonotypes; a weaker similar trend was observed in young adult naive repertoires, while no such trend was observed in memory repertoires. A weaker excess of twin sharing was found in beta out-of-frame sequences because the signal-to-noise ratio was lowered by fewer shared sequences.

CDR1 ENHRY and CDR2 SYGVKD were looked up in the germline V gene. The CDR3 spans 12 residues, from the cysteine through the phenylalanine. The read is trimmed to its CDR3 DNA, 36 bases read in frame from base 1. A distance of 11 bases separates the germline ends of V and J, which lose 10 bases and 3 bases respectively. Every donor in the study was a healthy Caucasian. The twin cohort consisted of three pairs of female monozygotic twins, all aged about 18 to 30 years. CD4+ and CD8+ T cell populations were isolated with positive isolation kits from Invitrogen. Libraries were constructed by 5' RACE. Sequencing was carried out with an Illumina HiSeq 2000. Template switching introduced a universal primer binding site; the final cDNA contained a unique molecular identifier, enabling accurate counting of TCR cDNA molecules. Specific primers in the conserved constant-segment region were used to synthesize first-strand cDNA for the TCR alpha and beta chains. To control for contamination, every cDNA library carried two barcodes: a SMART-Mk sample barcode plus Illumina barcodes. TruSeq adapter sequences, together with Illumina sample barcodes, were added in two successive PCR steps. Sequencing of the TCR alpha and beta cDNA libraries was done on the Illumina HiSeq platform using custom primers. Turning to the authors' computational methods: Unique molecular identifiers were extracted from raw reads with MiGEC, and CDR3 positions were determined with MiXCR. Recombination models were inferred per individual with the repgenHMM and IGoR tools using an EM algorithm. Shared clonotype analysis was performed with the tcR package in R, normalizing sharing by the product of cloneset sizes. Out-of-frame nonproductive sequences were analyzed to study raw recombination free of thymic and clonal selection effects. Using fastp trimming at Q25 and MiXCR clonotype assembly, TCRdb reanalyzed the public sequencing data and kept in-frame beta chains. Every distinct CDR3 protein forms one entry, paired with its most common genes and DNA. These V and J calls rely on TCRdb rather than the paper's analysis. The sample profile shows hundreds of thousands of distinct CDR3 sequences; 20% to 25% of them were found once. The ten most abundant clones make up 2.9% of the sample.

Notes on this clonotype: Its antigen specificity is not known. One base away there is no much larger clone; base qualities are not given.

These data also featured in a second study, about T cells expressing NK-cell markers. As that second paper reports: TCR beta-chain repertoires were profiled in sorted CD3+CD56+NKG2C+, CD3+CD56+NKG2C- and CD3+CD56-NKG2C+ T-cell subsets from several donors. Seven of the eight sequenced donors were HCMV-seropositive and one was HCMV-seronegative. In several experiments an anti-gammadeltaTCR antibody was added to restrict sorting to alphabetaTCR-expressing T cells. In a handful of donors, the dominant CD3+CD56+NKG2C+ clonotypes were among the top 10 CD8+ clonotypes and accounted for roughly 1.0-8% of CD8+ T cells. Those dominant clonotypes were again the most abundant among CD3+CD56-NKG2C+ cells in a handful of donors, at about 28.3-65%. Whether the expanded NKG2C-expressing T cell clones were specific for HCMV antigens was left unclear. All eight donors whose samples were sequenced were randomly selected healthy volunteers, three of them men and five women. A commercial ELISA kit detecting HCMV-specific IgG in serum was used to determine HCMV serostatus. MIGEC was used to demultiplex reads and group the reads by UMI, and MiTCR was used to assemble and quantify clonotypes. To remove erroneous sequences, TCR cDNA sequences were retained only when supported by two or more reads. The tcR package was used for downstream repertoire analysis, and clonotypes were matched between fractions using CDR3 nucleotide sequence together with V segment. VDJmatch was used to annotate antigen specificity against VDJdb, with one amino acid substitution in CDR3 allowed.

The chain is made from TRBV10-3 and TRBJ2-3, with the D gene uncertain. Sequencing used CD4+ T cells sorted from blood. The sequence derives from a woman in her late teens or twenties in good health. CDR3 protein: CATQVGTDTQYF. The DNA sequence is TGTGCCACCCAGGTTGGGACAGATACGCAGTATTTT.